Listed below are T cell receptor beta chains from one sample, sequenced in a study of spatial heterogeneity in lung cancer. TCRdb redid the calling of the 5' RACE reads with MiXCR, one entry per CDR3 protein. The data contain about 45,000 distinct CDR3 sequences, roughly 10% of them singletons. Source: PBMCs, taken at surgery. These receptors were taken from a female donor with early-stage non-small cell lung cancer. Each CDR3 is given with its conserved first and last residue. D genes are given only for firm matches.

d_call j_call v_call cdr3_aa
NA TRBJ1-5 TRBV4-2 CASSQGPLAPQHF
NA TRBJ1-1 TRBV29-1 CSVEDWRRVNTEAFF
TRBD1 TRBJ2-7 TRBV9 CASSFAGGGEQYF
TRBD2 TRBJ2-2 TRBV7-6 CASSPPWTSGFGELFF
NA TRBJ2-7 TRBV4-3 CASSQDFPSSYEQYF
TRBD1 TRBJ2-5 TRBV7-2 CASSLGTGGGEETQYF
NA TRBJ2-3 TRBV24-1 CATGDTDTDTQYF
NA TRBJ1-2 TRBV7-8 CASSSRTGHYGYTF
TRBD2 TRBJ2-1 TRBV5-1 CASSPASGGFNEQFF
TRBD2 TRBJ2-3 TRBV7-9 CASSSLAGGPSPTDTQYF
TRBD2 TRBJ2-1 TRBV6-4 CASSDSGRGGPHEQFF
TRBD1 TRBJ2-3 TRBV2 CASSSQGVDTQYF
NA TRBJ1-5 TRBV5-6 CASSRRGGSQPQHF
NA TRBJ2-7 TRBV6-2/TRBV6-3 CASSYLAWEQYF
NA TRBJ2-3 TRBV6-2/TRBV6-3 CASRGSLADTQYF
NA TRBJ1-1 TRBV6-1 CASRVRRMNTEAFF
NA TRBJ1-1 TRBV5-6 CASSWEWGADTEAFF
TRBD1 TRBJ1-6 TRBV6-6 CASKSHRDSSYNSPLHF
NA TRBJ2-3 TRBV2 CASRAGASTDTQYF
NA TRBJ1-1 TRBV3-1 CASSPWTGMNTEAFF
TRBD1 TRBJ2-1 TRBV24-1 CATSDQGASINEQFF
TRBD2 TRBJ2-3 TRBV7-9 CASSGATSGPTDTQYF
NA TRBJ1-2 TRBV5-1 CASSLVDGVNYGYTF
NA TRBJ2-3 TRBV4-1 CASSRPGLRITDTQYF
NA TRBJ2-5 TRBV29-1 CSVGWGLEETQYF
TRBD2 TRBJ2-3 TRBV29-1 CSGTTSGGPDTQYF
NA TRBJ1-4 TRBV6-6 CASSILNIEKLFF
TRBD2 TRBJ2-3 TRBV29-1 CSVADWAGGTDTQYF
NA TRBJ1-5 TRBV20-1 CSAREWTVDSNQPQHF
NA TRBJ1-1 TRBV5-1 CASSNIRDGKNTEAFF
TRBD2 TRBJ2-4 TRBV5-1 CASSFTSGAGVIQYF
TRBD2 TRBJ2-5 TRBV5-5 CASSLLAGVPYQETQYF
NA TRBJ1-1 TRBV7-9 CASSRQEVWNTEAFF
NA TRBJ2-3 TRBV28 CASLGGSPDTQYF
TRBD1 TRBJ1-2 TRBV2 CASSGTGPNYGYTF
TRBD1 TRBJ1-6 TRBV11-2 CASRKPGTGGSPLHF
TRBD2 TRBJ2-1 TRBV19 CASSPDRLAGASEQFF
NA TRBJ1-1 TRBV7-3 CASSPGRGKDTEAFF
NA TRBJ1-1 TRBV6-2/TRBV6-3 CASSPMQGVSGWPNTEAFF
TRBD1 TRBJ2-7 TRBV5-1 CASSLTGGTYEQYF
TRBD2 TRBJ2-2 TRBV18 CASSPMASGLTGELFF
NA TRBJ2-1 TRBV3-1 CASSQAIYNEQFF
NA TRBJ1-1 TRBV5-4 CASSGGFGTEAFF
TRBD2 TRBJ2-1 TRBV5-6 CASSLYFSGGADEQFF
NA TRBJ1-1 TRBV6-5 CASSSQTANTEAFF
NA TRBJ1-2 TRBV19 CASSIKDSPNYGYTF
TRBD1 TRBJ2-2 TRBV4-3 CASSWTGGTGELFF
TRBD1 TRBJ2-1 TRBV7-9 CASIPRDSYNEQFF
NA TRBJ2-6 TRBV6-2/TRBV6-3 CAISGGHSGANVLTF
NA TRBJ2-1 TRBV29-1 CSVTEFEQFF